The next 25 T cell receptor beta chains were all read from a single sample in a study of blood T cells in healthy people across ages. PCR was performed a second time for 7 to 11 cycles using a sample-barcoded 5' primer and a J-beta primer mix. TCRdb independently ran MiXCR on the 5' RACE reads; one entry per CDR3 protein. The sample contains 1.5 million to 2 million distinct CDR3 sequences, roughly 27% of which appear only once. The sample consisted of blood. The receptor set was obtained from a woman aged 25 to 39 in good health.

The chain recombines TRBV7-2 with TRBJ2-1, with unresolved D. The length of the CDR3 is 13 residues. Germline CDR1 SGHTA, CDR2 FQGNSA. Trimming removed 1 base from V and 10 bases from J, with 11 bases in between. CDR3 sequence: CASSLVLTIEQFF. The CDR3 DNA reads TGTGCCAGCAGCTTAGTTCTTACTATCGAGCAGTTCTTC.

A few counts support this clonotype. The chain couples TRBV6-5 to TRBJ1-1; 7 positions agree with TRBD1. The CDR3 covers 18 residues. Germline CDR1 reads MNHEY; CDR2 reads SVGAGI. V dropped 0 bases and J dropped 4; count of bases not matched to a gene: 14. This CDR3 is CASSYSRGGRGRATEAFF. The CDR3 nucleotides read TGTGCCAGCAGTTACTCGAGGGGTGGAAGGGGGCGCGCCACTGAAGCTTTCTTT.

This clonotype was seen repeatedly, ten times or more. J is TRBJ2-5 and V is TRBV20-1; D remains unclear. Deletions cut 5 bases from V and 5 bases from J, with 9 bases between. The CDR3 totals 11 residues. Germline assignment: CDR1 DFQATT and CDR2 SNEGSKA (reference sequence). CDR3 loop: CSAGNRETQYF. The CDR3, as DNA: TGCAGTGCTGGGAATCGGGAGACCCAGTACTTC.

This chain connects TRBV21-1 to TRBJ2-1. TRBV21-1 is classified as a pseudogene. The CDR3 covers 12 residues. The CDR3 DNA follows: TGTGCCAGCCGCGGCACCACCTACGAGCAGTTCTTC. This encodes CASRGTTYEQFF.

The rearrangement joins TRBV15 to TRBJ2-7, with D unresolved. Trimming stripped 0 bases from V and 2 bases from J, with 11 bases between. Germline assignment: CDR1 LNHNV and CDR2 YYDKDF (reference sequence). The CDR3 has 15 residues. The CDR3 is CATSRDLRWPYEQYF. The CDR3 bases are TGTGCCACCAGCAGAGACTTAAGGTGGCCCTACGAGCAGTACTTC.

Ten or more counts support this clonotype. The chain is built from TRBV9 and TRBJ2-3; D possibly corresponds to TRBD2 (6 bases). Germline V gives CDR1 SGDLS, CDR2 YYNGEE. The ends were cut back, 4 bases at V and 2 bases at J, with 14 bases in the middle. The CDR3 spans 15 residues. The CDR3 reads CASSPRTTHTDTQYF. CDR3 coding DNA: TGTGCCAGCAGCCCCCGGACTACTCACACAGATACGCAGTATTTT.

This clonotype has a single count. The chain carries TRBV11-2 and TRBJ2-1; TRBD2 is a possible D gene (6 bases). Germline V gene lookup returns CDR1 SGHAT and CDR2 FQNNGV. V gave up 1 base and J gave up 9 bases, with 25 bases separating them. This CDR3 comprises 18 residues. The CDR3 sequence: CASSLVNTQGRGLGEQFF. In DNA, the CDR3 is TGTGCCAGCAGCTTAGTGAACACTCAGGGACGGGGGTTGGGTGAGCAGTTCTTC. Together with reference TRBV11-2 and TRBJ2-1, the CDR3 gives the full variable domain: EAGVAQSPRYKIIEKRQSVAFWCNPISGHATLYWYQQILGQGPKLLIQFQNNGVVDDSQLPKDRFSAERLKGVDSTLKIQPAKLEDSAVYLCASSLVNTQGRGLGEQFFGPGTRLTVL.

This clonotype was seen more than once but under ten times. The V gene is TRBV12-3 or TRBV12-4, the J gene TRBJ2-5; D is unclear. V lost 8 bases and J 0 bases, leaving 13 bases between the germline ends. The length of the CDR3 is 14 residues. The CDR3 sequence: CASRLSRNQETQYF. The CDR3 region has the DNA TGTGCCAGCCGCCTCAGTAGAAACCAAGAGACCCAGTACTTC.

This chain links TRBV4-1 with TRBJ1-1, with D hard to call. The CDR3 runs 14 residues. CDR1 MGHRA and CDR2 YSYEKL come from the germline V gene. Trimming removed 1 base from V and 1 base from J, with 7 bases in between. CDR3 in DNA: TGCGCCAGCAGCCAAGTAAAAGGGAACACTGAAGCTTTCTTT. This codes for CASSQVKGNTEAFF.

This clonotype was picked up a small number of times. The chain employs TRBV20-1 and TRBJ1-5, with a possible D match to TRBD1 (6 bases). CDR3 length equals 14 residues. Germline CDR1 and CDR2: DFQATT and SNEGSKA (reference sequence). Trimming cost V 3 bases and J 2 bases, with 11 bases left between them. The CDR3 protein is CSARDSRRNQPQHF. The CDR3 DNA follows: TGCAGTGCTAGGGACAGTAGGCGCAATCAGCCCCAGCATTTT.

Of note for this clonotype: This may be a read error: a much more frequent sequence differs by one nucleotide. The rearrangement links TRBV15 to TRBJ2-1; 7 nucleotides line up with TRBD2. The CDR3 contains 13 residues. V lost 8 bases, J lost 2 bases, and 3 bases stayed unmatched. Germline assignment: CDR1 LNHNV and CDR2 YYDKDF (reference sequence). CDR3 protein: CATSLAPYNEQFF. The DNA for the CDR3 is TGTGCCACCTCACTAGCGCCCTACAATGAGCAGTTCTTC.

With respect to this clonotype: This may stem from a read error, because a much larger clone lies one nucleotide away. The rearrangement links TRBV3-1 to TRBJ2-1; 7 bases line up with TRBD2. The DNA end is more similar to TRBJ2-7, so the J call may be wrong. The CDR3 runs 15 residues. Germline V gene lookup returns CDR1 LGHDT and CDR2 YNNKEL (reference sequence). The CDR3 region has the DNA TGTGCCAGCAGCCCTACTAGCGACTCCTACAATGAGCAGTACTTC. It specifies CASSPTSDSYNEQYF.

The chain joins TRBV15 to TRBJ2-2, with a possible D match to TRBD2 (5 bases). V was clipped by 3 bases and J by 6 bases, with 20 bases between them. Germline loops: CDR1 LNHNV, CDR2 YYDKDF (reference sequence). CDR3 length: 17 residues. CDR3 sequence reads: CATSRSGFPTRPGELFF. CDR3 in DNA: TGTGCCACCAGCAGGTCGGGGTTTCCCACCAGGCCCGGGGAGCTGTTTTTT. The full variable domain, its missing parts supplied by reference TRBV15 and TRBJ2-2, is DAMVIQNPRYQVTQFGKPVTLSCSQTLNHNVMYWYQQKSSQAPKLLFHYYDKDFNNEADTPDNFQSRRPNTSFCFLDIRSPGLGDTAMYLCATSRSGFPTRPGELFFGEGSRLTVL.

This clonotype has a handful of counts. The rearrangement links TRBV7-2 to TRBJ2-7; D remains ambiguous. The CDR3 is 14 amino acids. The germline V gene has CDR1 SGHTA and CDR2 FQGNSA. V was clipped by 5 bases and J by 4 bases, with 15 bases between them. In DNA form, the CDR3 reads TGTGCCAGCAGCCCGTCACTAAACGGGTACGAGCAGTACTTC. Residues: CASSPSLNGYEQYF. The whole variable domain, remainder taken from reference TRBV7-2 and TRBJ2-7, is GAGVSQSPSNKVTEKGKDVELRCDPISGHTALYWYRQSLGQGLEFLIYFQGNSAPDKSGLPSDRFSAERTGGSVSTLTIQRTQQEDSAVYLCASSPSLNGYEQYFGPGTRLTVT.

This clonotype was seen repeatedly, ten times or more. An end of the junction differs from the germline gene, which may be a read error. The gene calls are TRBV5-1 and TRBJ2-3, with D uncertain. Germline values: CDR1 SGHRS, CDR2 YFSETQ. The CDR3 is 12 residues long. CDR3 in amino acids: CASSFDGDTQYF. CDR3 nucleotides: TGTGCCAGCAGTTTCGACGGAGATACGCAGTATTTT.

This chain links TRBV20-1 with TRBJ1-1; no firm D call. The length of the CDR3 is 12 residues. Per the germline V gene, CDR1 is DFQATT and CDR2 is SNEGSKA (reference sequence). The V end was cut by 6 bases, the J end by 5 bases, with 13 bases between. The CDR3 nucleotides read TGCAGTGCCACCCGTCGGCGTACTGAAGCTTTCTTT. It codes for CSATRRRTEAFF.

The CDR3 nucleotides read TGTGCCAGCAGTCGAAGACAGGGTTTCGATCAGCCCCAGCATTTT. Translating it yields CASSRRQGFDQPQHF. This rearrangement joins TRBV12-3 or TRBV12-4 to TRBJ1-5; 7 bases are shared with TRBD1. The CDR3 is 15 residues long. J was trimmed by 5 bases and V by 5 bases; bases with no gene match: 9.

This clonotype was recorded at least ten times. V gene TRBV7-2 combines with J gene TRBJ2-1; D unclear. This CDR3 region has 15 residues. Deletions cut 1 base from V and 0 bases from J, with 7 bases between. CDR1 SGHTA and CDR2 FQGNSA come from the germline V gene. CDR3 protein: CASSLEARSYNEQFF. For the CDR3, the DNA is TGTGCCAGCAGCTTAGAAGCCCGCTCCTACAATGAGCAGTTCTTC.

There are a few counts of this clonotype. V usage is TRBV15 and J usage is TRBJ2-3; TRBD1 or TRBD2 may be the D gene (5 bases each). V shed 0 bases and J shed 2 bases, with 15 bases lying between them. The length of the CDR3 is 17 residues. CDR1 is LNHNV, CDR2 YYDKDF, per germline (reference sequence). CDR3 amino acids: CATSRDPRDGNTDTQYF. The CDR3 bases are TGTGCCACCAGCAGAGATCCCCGGGACGGAAACACAGATACGCAGTATTTT.

The genes are TRBV12-3 or TRBV12-4 and TRBJ1-6; D is ambiguous. The CDR3 sequence is 13 residues long. The germline V and J ends were trimmed by 5 bases and 7 bases, with 9 bases remaining between them. The CDR3 region has the DNA TGTGCCAGCAGTAACCAGCCAAATTCACCCCTCCACTTT. The encoded protein is CASSNQPNSPLHF.

This clonotype has just a few counts. This rearrangement joins TRBV25-1 to TRBJ2-5, with D perhaps matching TRBD2 (6 bases). CDR3 length: 14 amino acids. The V gene lost 8 bases and the J gene lost 5 bases, with 18 bases spanning the gap. Germline V lookup: CDR1 MGHDK, CDR2 SYGVNS. This CDR3 reads CASGNAGRHETQYF. As DNA, the CDR3 is TGTGCCAGCGGGAACGCGGGGCGGCATGAGACCCAGTACTTC.

This clonotype has ten or more counts. This chain connects TRBV7-3 to TRBJ2-7; D may match TRBD1 or TRBD2 (5 bases each). V lost 2 bases and J lost 7, with 18 bases in between. The V gene's germline CDR1 is SGHTA and CDR2 FQGTGA. CDR3 length: 15 amino acids. The CDR3 nucleotides read TGTGCCAGCAGCTTATCCGGGACCCCAAGGGAGGAGCAGTACTTC. It codes for CASSLSGTPREEQYF.

The sample holds a few counts of this clonotype. An end of the junction differs from the germline gene, which may be a read error. J is TRBJ2-3 and V is TRBV7-6; D might be TRBD1 or TRBD2, each matching 6 bases. CDR1 is SGHVS and CDR2 is FNYEAQ in the germline V gene. The CDR3 length is 20 residues. CDR3 sequence: CASSSNGRDKGSGYTDTQYF. Here the CDR3 DNA reads TGTGCCAGTAGCTCTAACGGCAGGGACAAAGGTAGCGGATACACAGATACGCAGTATTTT.

In this sample, this clonotype turned up many times. The gene calls are TRBV5-1 and TRBJ2-3; D ambiguous. V shed 2 bases and J shed 0 bases, with 7 bases lying between them. The CDR3 consists of 14 residues. Germline loops: CDR1 SGHRS, CDR2 YFSETQ. CDR3 DNA sequence: TGCGCCAGCAGCTTAGATATGAGCACAGATACGCAGTATTTT. This encodes CASSLDMSTDTQYF. The full variable domain, rest sourced from reference TRBV5-1 and TRBJ2-3, is KAGVTQTPRYLIKTRGQQVTLSCSPISGHRSVSWYQQTPGQGLQFLFEYFSETQRNKGNFPGRFSGRQFSNSRSEMNVSTLELGDSALYLCASSLDMSTDTQYFGPGTRLTVL.

This clonotype was counted many times. V and J are TRBV12-5 and TRBJ1-5; D might be TRBD1 (5 bases). The V gene lost 7 bases and the J gene lost 2 bases, with 12 bases spanning the gap. CDR3 length: 14 amino acids. Germline CDR1 and CDR2: LGHNT and FRNRAP. CDR3 nucleotides: TGTGCTAGTGCTGGGGCGGCAGGCAATCAGCCCCAGCATTTT. As protein: CASAGAAGNQPQHF.